This T cell receptor (beta chain) was obtained from a study of T cell responses to AZD1222 COVID-19 vaccine. Concerning this clone itself: As yet, its antigen is unknown.

Whole-study results and caveats: The study identified only six AZD1222 recipients as seropositive at baseline. Most donors were white British and more were female, and clonal diversity was possibly underestimated. When two AZD1222 doses had been given, Spike-specific TCR breadth and depth rose.

Sequencing was performed with immunoSEQ multiplex PCR; in TCRdb, only in-frame clones are kept and a portion is missing. Among about 86,000 clones listed, about nine tenths were seen once. The specimen was peripheral blood, collected 28 days after the second AZD1222 dose. This TCR derives from an adult who received the AZD1222 COVID-19 vaccine.

DNA for the CDR3: TGTGCCAGCAGTAGGTCGATGGGGAACATTCAGTACTTC. It specifies CASSRSMGNIQYF. The chain combines TRBV6-5 with TRBJ2-4; D gene unclear. CDR3 length equals 13 residues. V was trimmed by 5 bases and J by 7 bases, leaving 12 bases between them. Looked up from germline, CDR1 is MNHEY and CDR2 is SVGAGI.